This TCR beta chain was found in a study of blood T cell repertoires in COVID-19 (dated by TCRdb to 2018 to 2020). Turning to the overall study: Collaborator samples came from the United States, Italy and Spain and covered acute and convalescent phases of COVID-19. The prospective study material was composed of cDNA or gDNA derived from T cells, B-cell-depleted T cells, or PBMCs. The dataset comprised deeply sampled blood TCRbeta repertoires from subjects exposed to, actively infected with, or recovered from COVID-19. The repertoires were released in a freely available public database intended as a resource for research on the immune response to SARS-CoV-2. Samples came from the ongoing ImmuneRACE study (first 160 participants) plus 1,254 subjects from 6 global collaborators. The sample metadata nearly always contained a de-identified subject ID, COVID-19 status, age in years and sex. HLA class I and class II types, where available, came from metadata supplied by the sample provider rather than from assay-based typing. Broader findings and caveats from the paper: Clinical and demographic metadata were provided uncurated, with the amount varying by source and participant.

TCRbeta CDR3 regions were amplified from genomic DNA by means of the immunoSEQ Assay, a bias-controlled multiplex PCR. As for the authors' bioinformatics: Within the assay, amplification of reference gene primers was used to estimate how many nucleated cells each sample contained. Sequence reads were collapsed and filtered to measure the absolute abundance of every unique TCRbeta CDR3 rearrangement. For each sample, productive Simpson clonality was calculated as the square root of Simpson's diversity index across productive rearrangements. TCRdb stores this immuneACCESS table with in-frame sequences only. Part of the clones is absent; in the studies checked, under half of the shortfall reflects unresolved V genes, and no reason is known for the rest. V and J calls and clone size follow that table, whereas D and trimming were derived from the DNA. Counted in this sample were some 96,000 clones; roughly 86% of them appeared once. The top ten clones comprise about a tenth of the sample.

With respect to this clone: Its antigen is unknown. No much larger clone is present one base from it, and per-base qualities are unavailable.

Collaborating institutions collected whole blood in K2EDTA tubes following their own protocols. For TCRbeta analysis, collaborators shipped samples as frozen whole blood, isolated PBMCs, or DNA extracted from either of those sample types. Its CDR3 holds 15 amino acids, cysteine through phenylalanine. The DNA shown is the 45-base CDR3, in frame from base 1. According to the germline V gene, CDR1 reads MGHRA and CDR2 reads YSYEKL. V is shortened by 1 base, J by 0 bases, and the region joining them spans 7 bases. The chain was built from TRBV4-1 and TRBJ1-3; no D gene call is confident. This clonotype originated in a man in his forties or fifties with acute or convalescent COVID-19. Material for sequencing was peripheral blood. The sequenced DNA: TGCGCCAGCAGCCAAGCCACCAGCTCTGGAAACACCATATATTTT. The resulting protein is CASSQATSSGNTIYF.